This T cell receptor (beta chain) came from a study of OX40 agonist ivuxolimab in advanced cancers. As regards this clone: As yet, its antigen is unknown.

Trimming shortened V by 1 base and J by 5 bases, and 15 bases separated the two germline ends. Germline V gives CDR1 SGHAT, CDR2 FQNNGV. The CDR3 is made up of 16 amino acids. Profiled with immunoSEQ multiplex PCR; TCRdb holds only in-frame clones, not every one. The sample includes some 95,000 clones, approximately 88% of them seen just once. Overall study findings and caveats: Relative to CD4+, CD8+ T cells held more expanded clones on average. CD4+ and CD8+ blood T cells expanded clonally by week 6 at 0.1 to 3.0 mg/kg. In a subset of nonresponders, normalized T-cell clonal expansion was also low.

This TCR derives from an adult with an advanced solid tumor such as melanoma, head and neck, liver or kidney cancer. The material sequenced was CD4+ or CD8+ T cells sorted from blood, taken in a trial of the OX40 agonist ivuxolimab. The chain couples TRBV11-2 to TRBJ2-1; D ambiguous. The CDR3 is CASSLVLGLGDNEQFF. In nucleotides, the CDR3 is TGTGCCAGCAGCTTAGTTTTAGGGCTAGGAGACAATGAGCAGTTCTTC.